One and the same sample provided the 21 T cell receptor beta chains below, sequenced in a study of control samples from healthy donors and cancer patients. The assay was immunoSEQ multiplex PCR, and TCRdb's table has in-frame clones only and misses some. The sample includes 95,000 to 110,000 clones, about 89% of them seen just once. Source material: PBMCs. Receptors were obtained from a man in his 60s with lung cancer.

The CDR3 reads CAWSPMNTEAFF. For the CDR3, the DNA is TGTGCCTGGAGTCCCATGAACACTGAAGCTTTCTTT. The chain employs TRBV30 and TRBJ1-1; D not certain. The length of the CDR3 is 12 residues. CDR1 GTSNPN and CDR2 SVGIG come from the germline V gene (reference sequence). V was cut by 2 bases and J by 0 bases, with 4 bases left in between. The full variable domain, with the rest looked up from reference TRBV30 and TRBJ1-1, is SQTIHQWPATLVQPVGSPLSLECTVEGTSNPNLYWYRQAAGRGLQLLFYSVGIGQISSEVPQNLSASRPQDRQFILSSKKLLLSDSGFYLCAWSPMNTEAFFGQGTRLTVV.

The chain joins TRBV7-3 to TRBJ2-2; D gene unclear. With 1 base removed from V and 7 bases from J, the gap between germline ends came to 10 bases. The V gene's germline CDR1 is SGHTA and CDR2 FQGTGA. This CDR3 has 14 amino acids. This CDR3 is CASSLILSGGELFF. The CDR3 DNA reads TGTGCCAGCAGCTTAATTTTAAGTGGCGGGGAGCTGTTTTTT.

The rearrangement links TRBV5-6 to TRBJ1-4, with 9 nucleotides matching TRBD1. This CDR3 region has 15 residues. V shed 8 bases, J shed 6 bases, and the junction held 11 bases outside the gene matches. In germline, CDR1 is SGHDT, CDR2 YYEEEE. CDR3 sequence: CASTNRGQQDEKLFF. Written as DNA, the CDR3 is TGTGCCAGTACAAACAGGGGGCAACAGGATGAAAAACTGTTTTTT.

V is TRBV7-8 and J is TRBJ2-3; weak D call: TRBD1 (5 bases). Germline-derived CDR1 and CDR2 are SGHVS and FQNEAQ. CDR3 length: 18 residues. V was shortened by 1 base and J by 4 bases, with 21 bases between the two germline ends. The CDR3: CASSLGDIDSPPPDTQYF. The CDR3 DNA reads TGTGCCAGCAGCTTAGGGGATATTGACAGCCCCCCGCCAGATACGCAGTATTTT.

The J gene is TRBJ2-5, the V gene TRBV24-1; 11 positions agree with TRBD1. With 4 bases clipped from V and 4 bases from J, the junction kept 10 bases outside the gene matches. The length of the CDR3 is 17 residues. Per germline, CDR1 KGHDR and CDR2 SFDVKD. Here the CDR3 reads CATSDKLGQGAGETQYF. The CDR3 region has the DNA TGTGCCACCAGTGACAAACTCGGACAGGGGGCCGGAGAGACCCAGTACTTC.

The chain employs TRBV24-1 and TRBJ2-3, with D possibly matching TRBD2 (6 bases). The length of the CDR3 is 14 residues. CDR1 and CDR2 from the germline V gene are KGHDR and SFDVKD. The germline V and J ends were trimmed by 7 bases and 0 bases, with 10 bases remaining between them. The CDR3 DNA reads as TGTGCCACCAGGGGCGGGGTCAGCACAGATACGCAGTATTTT. Amino acids: CATRGGVSTDTQYF.

For this clone: Distinct nucleotide sequences in the sample also encode this CDR3. J is TRBJ2-1 and V is TRBV20-1; 11 bases align to TRBD2. This CDR3 comprises 16 residues. With 3 bases clipped from V and 5 bases from J, the junction kept 9 bases outside the gene matches. Germline V gene data show CDR1 as DFQATT and CDR2 as SNEGSKA (reference sequence). The chain's CDR3 is CSASLAGGLGNNEQFF. In DNA form, the CDR3 reads TGCAGTGCTAGTCTAGCGGGGGGCTTGGGGAACAATGAGCAGTTCTTC.

The chain recombines TRBV6-6 with TRBJ2-2; the D is unclear. There are 13 residues in the CDR3. Germline V gene data show CDR1 as MNHNY and CDR2 as SVGAGI (reference sequence). V was shortened by 6 bases and J by 2 bases, with 7 bases between the two germline ends. Here the CDR3 reads CASRNSNTGELFF. CDR3 DNA: TGTGCCAGCAGAAATAGCAACACCGGGGAGCTGTTTTTT.

This rearrangement joins TRBV25-1 to TRBJ2-3; 7 bases line up with TRBD2. The CDR3 sequence is 13 residues long. Trimming cost V 2 bases and J 6 bases; bases outside gene matches: 2. Germline values: CDR1 MGHDK, CDR2 SYGVNS. CDR3 coding DNA: TGTGCCAGCAGTGAAGGGGGAGGGGATACGCAGTATTTT. As protein: CASSEGGGDTQYF.

The genes are TRBV24-1 and TRBJ2-3, with D hard to call. Germline-derived CDR1 and CDR2 are KGHDR and SFDVKD. The CDR3 contains 15 residues. Trimming took off 4 bases at V and 0 bases at J, with 10 bases between the two ends. DNA of the CDR3: TGTGCCACCAGTGACCCGGCGGCTAGCACAGATACGCAGTATTTT. This gives the protein CATSDPAASTDTQYF.

The gene calls are TRBV4-1 and TRBJ1-5, with TRBD1 as a possible D gene (5 bases). The CDR3 contains 18 residues. The germline V gene encodes CDR1 MGHRA and CDR2 YSYEKL. V lost 0 bases and J lost 3, with 18 bases in between. Written as DNA, the CDR3 is TGCGCCAGCAGCCAAGATGTGATCAGCTCAGGGCTCAATCAGCCCCAGCATTTT. It specifies CASSQDVISSGLNQPQHF.

The chain links TRBV24-1 to TRBJ1-4; D unclear. CDR1 KGHDR and CDR2 SFDVKD come from the germline V gene. V was cut by 1 base and J by 7 bases, with 3 bases left in between. The CDR3 is 12 amino acids. The DNA of the CDR3 is TGTGCCACCAGTGATTTTGGTGAAAAACTGTTTTTT. Translating gives CATSDFGEKLFF.

The chain carries TRBV7-9 and TRBJ1-1; TRBD1 matches 8 bases. CDR1 and CDR2 (germline): SEHNR, FQNEAQ (reference sequence). The CDR3 runs 15 residues. The ends lost 3 bases at V and 9 bases at J; junction bases unmatched: 12. CDR3 coding DNA: TGTGCCAGCAGCTTTGACAGGGGTCTCATTTTGAAAGCTTTCTTT. Protein: CASSFDRGLILKAFF.

The V and J genes are TRBV6-5 and TRBJ1-2, with TRBD1 matching over 7 bases. V lost 5 bases, J lost 3 bases, and 9 bases stayed unmatched. Germline V lookup: CDR1 MNHEY, CDR2 SVGAGI. This CDR3 has 15 amino acids. The CDR3, as DNA: TGTGCCAGCAGTCCCAGGGACAGAAGCTACTATGGCTACACCTTC. This codes for CASSPRDRSYYGYTF.

The sample holds a few counts of this clone. The chain employs TRBV5-6 and TRBJ2-1, with 8 bases fitting TRBD2. The germline V gene has CDR1 SGHDT and CDR2 YYEEEE. V was pared by 2 bases and J by 0 bases, with 1 base of the junction left unmatched. This CDR3 comprises 15 residues. DNA for the CDR3: TGTGCCAGCAGCTTAGCGGGGGTCTCCTACAATGAGCAGTTCTTC. The encoded protein is CASSLAGVSYNEQFF.

This clone was counted only a few times. The V call is TRBV13, the J call TRBJ1-3; D gene uncertain. The CDR3 is 14 residues long. V lost 2 bases and J 0 bases, leaving 5 bases between the germline ends. Germline V lookup: CDR1 PRHDT, CDR2 FYEKMQ (reference sequence). The CDR3 nucleotides read TGTGCCAGCAGCTTAATGATCTCTGGAAACACCATATATTTT. This codes for CASSLMISGNTIYF.

Only one count was recorded for this clone. This chain connects TRBV20-1 to TRBJ2-1; the D is unclear. The CDR3 totals 10 residues. Trimming stripped 4 bases from V and 5 bases from J, with 3 bases between. Germline CDR1 reads DFQATT; CDR2 reads SNEGSKA (reference sequence). The CDR3, as DNA: TGCAGTGCTACCGACAATGAGCAGTTCTTC. The encoded protein is CSATDNEQFF.

This sequence joins TRBV24-1 and TRBJ1-5, with D perhaps TRBD1 (5 bases). Trimming stripped 6 bases from V and 11 bases from J, with 16 bases between. The length of the CDR3 is 13 residues. Germline lookup yields CDR1 KGHDR and CDR2 SFDVKD. The CDR3 region has the DNA TGTGCCACCAGTAAGATGGGTGGGGCTTCCCAGCATTTT. It codes for CATSKMGGASQHF.

The chain recombines TRBV10-3 with TRBJ2-1; D is undetermined. Between the trimmed V and J ends, which lost 3 bases and 1 base, there was a span of 4 bases. Germline CDR1 is ENHRY and CDR2 is SYGVKD. The CDR3 extends over 13 amino acids. The CDR3 DNA reads as TGTGCCATCAGTGATGTATCCTACAATGAGCAGTTCTTC. Translated: CAISDVSYNEQFF.

The chain carries TRBV6-5 and TRBJ1-5; the D is unclear. V shed 2 bases and J shed 3 bases, with 5 bases lying between them. The CDR3 runs to 13 residues. Germline V gene sequence: CDR1 MNHEY, CDR2 SVGAGI. CDR3 DNA sequence: TGTGCCAGCAGTTACGACTACAATCAGCCCCAGCATTTT. Translation: CASSYDYNQPQHF.

This chain joins TRBV7-3 and TRBJ1-1; 7 positions agree with TRBD1. Trimming took 5 bases from V and 4 from J; bases not matched to a gene: 7. Germline-derived CDR1 and CDR2 are SGHTA and FQGTGA. The CDR3 contains 14 residues. CDR3 DNA: TGTGCCAGCAGCCAGGACAGGACCGGCACTGAAGCTTTCTTT. This codes for CASSQDRTGTEAFF.